This is a list of T cell receptor beta chains from one sample in a study of technical replicates of blood from a handful of donors. Assay used: immunoSEQ multiplex PCR; TCRdb lists only in-frame clones, some missing. The sample records tens of thousands of clones, approximately 94% being singletons. The sequencing input was T cells isolated from PBMCs. The receptors come from a human donor in good health. Both conserved end residues are part of each CDR3. Each record gives: J gene, V gene, CDR3 length, D gene, clone size, CDR3 DNA, CDR3 protein. The D gene is left open where the match is weak. Some rows have no size entry. The others give once, few or many, or a class for an expanded clone.

>TRBJ1-2|TRBV30|13|TRBD1|-
TGTGCCTGGAGTGTAAAGGGGGCGGGGGGCTACACCTTC
CAWSVKGAGGYTF
>TRBJ1-1|TRBV7-9|15|-|-
TGTGCCAGCAGCGCCTTGGGGGGGAAGAACACTGAAGCTTTCTTT
CASSALGGKNTEAFF
>TRBJ2-7|TRBV6-1|15|TRBD1|-
TGTGCCAGCAATGCTGCTCAGGGGGTTAGTGGCGAGCAGTACTTC
CASNAAQGVSGEQYF
>TRBJ2-2|TRBV11-2|16|-|-
TGTGCCAGCAGCTTTAGTTTACAGGGATACACCGGGGAGCTGTTTTTT
CASSFSLQGYTGELFF
>TRBJ2-1|TRBV28|15|TRBD1|-
TGTGCCAGCAGTCTTAATGACAGGGACTACAATGAGCAGTTCTTC
CASSLNDRDYNEQFF
>TRBJ1-1|TRBV29-1|15|-|-
TGCAGCGTCGGAACAGGAACCGGGAGGAACACTGAAGCTTTCTTT
CSVGTGTGRNTEAFF
>TRBJ2-1|TRBV11-3|12|-|-
TGTGCCAGCAGCTTAGACTCCGCTAAGCAGTTCTTC
CASSLDSAKQFF
>TRBJ2-3|TRBV7-2|15|TRBD2|-
TGTGCCAGCAGCTTAACTAGCGGGAGGACAGATACGCAGTATTTT
CASSLTSGRTDTQYF
>TRBJ1-5|TRBV10-2|12|TRBD1|-
TGCGCCAGCAGCAGACAGGGCCAGCCCCAGCATTTT
CASSRQGQPQHF
>TRBJ1-4|TRBV7-9|15|TRBD1|once
TGTGCCAGCAGCACACGACAGGGGTTGCGAGAAAAACTGTTTTTT
CASSTRQGLREKLFF
>TRBJ2-7|TRBV30|13|-|-
TGTGCCTGGAGTGTAGGGGATACCTACGAGCAGTACTTC
CAWSVGDTYEQYF
>TRBJ2-4|TRBV2|15|TRBD1|once
TGTGCCAGCAGTGAAACCCGGGACAGGGCGCGCATTCAGTACTTC
CASSETRDRARIQYF
>TRBJ1-1|TRBV28|17|TRBD1|-
TGTGCCAGCAGTTCCGGGACAGGGGGAGGAATAGGCACTGAAGCTTTCTTT
CASSSGTGGGIGTEAFF
>TRBJ2-7|TRBV2|14|TRBD1|-
TGTGCCAGGGAGGGACAGGGCGGTCGGCACGAGCAGTACTTC
CAREGQGGRHEQYF
>TRBJ2-7|TRBV11-2|15|TRBD2|-
TGTGCCAGCAGCTCGGGACTAGCGGGAGCCTACGAGCAGTACTTC
CASSSGLAGAYEQYF
>TRBJ2-5|TRBV30|14|TRBD2|-
TGTGCCTGGAAACCCTTAGCGGGATCTGAGACCCAGTACTTC
CAWKPLAGSETQYF
>TRBJ2-5|TRBV29-1|14|-|once
TGCAGCGTTCTGATGTACAGGGTATCAGAGACCCAGTACTTC
CSVLMYRVSETQYF
>TRBJ1-1|TRBV7-9|16|-|-
TGTGCCAGCAGCCACGCGGGGGGTGGGGGATACACTGAAGCTTTCTTT
CASSHAGGGGYTEAFF
>TRBJ2-2|TRBV7-3|16|-|-
TGTGCCAGCAGCTTGGGAGACAGGACGGGCACCGGGGAGCTGTTTTTT
CASSLGDRTGTGELFF
>TRBJ1-5|TRBV30|14|-|-
TGTGCCTGGGGGGACACCAAAGGTTTTCAGCCCCAGCATTTT
CAWGDTKGFQPQHF
>TRBJ1-2|TRBV5-4|15|TRBD1|-
TGTGCCAGCAGCCGCCGGGACAGGGGGGACTATGGCTACACCTTC
CASSRRDRGDYGYTF
>TRBJ2-3|TRBV6-5|14|-|-
TGTGCCAGCAGTACCCCAGGGATCCCAGATACGCAGTATTTT
CASSTPGIPDTQYF
>TRBJ1-1|TRBV29-1|12|TRBD1|-
TGCAGCGTCGGACAGGCAAACACTGAAGCTTTCTTT
CSVGQANTEAFF
>TRBJ1-1|TRBV19|13|-|-
TGTGCCAGTAGTCTGGCGGGGCTCACTGAAGCTTTCTTT
CASSLAGLTEAFF
>TRBJ1-4|TRBV28|15|TRBD1|-
TGTGCCAGCAGAACCGACAGGGGAGCTAATGAAAAACTGTTTTTT
CASRTDRGANEKLFF
>TRBJ2-7|TRBV5-5|17|-|-
TGTGCCAGCAGCTTGGGGTCGGGGCGGACAGAATCCTACGAGCAGTACTTC
CASSLGSGRTESYEQYF
>TRBJ1-5|TRBV27|13|-|-
TGTGCCAGCAGCGACAGAAGCCATCAGCCCCAGCATTTT
CASSDRSHQPQHF
>TRBJ1-2|TRBV11-3|15|TRBD1|-
TGTGCCAGCAGCTTAGTAGGGGGCGCACGGGATGGCTACACCTTC
CASSLVGGARDGYTF
>TRBJ2-6|TRBV4-1|18|-|-
TGCGCCAGCAGCCAATTTCCGGGACTCCGTTTTGGGGCCAACGTCCTGACTTTC
CASSQFPGLRFGANVLTF
>TRBJ2-3|TRBV7-8|15|TRBD2|-
TGTGCCAGCAGCTTAGTAGCGGGAACGGGGGATACGCAGTATTTT
CASSLVAGTGDTQYF
>TRBJ1-1|TRBV4-3|17|-|once
TGCGCCAGCAGCCAAGCCGGTGAGGGAATAATGAACACTGAAGCTTTCTTT
CASSQAGEGIMNTEAFF
>TRBJ2-1|TRBV5-1|16|TRBD2|-
TGCGCCAGCAGCAGACCGAGCGGGAGACAATTGAATGAGCAGTTCTTC
CASSRPSGRQLNEQFF
>TRBJ2-3|TRBV29-1|14|-|-
TGCAGCGTTGAAGATATGACTCACACAGATACGCAGTATTTT
CSVEDMTHTDTQYF
>TRBJ1-4|TRBV5-6|16|-|-
TGTGCCAGCAGCTATAAAAACGACAGGATTAATGAAAAACTGTTTTTT
CASSYKNDRINEKLFF
>TRBJ2-3|TRBV29-1|15|TRBD2|-
TGCAGCGTTGAAGATGACGGGAGGGCCTCGGATACGCAGTATTTT
CSVEDDGRASDTQYF
>TRBJ2-7|TRBV10-3|15|TRBD2|-
TGTGCCATCAGGGAGACTAGCGGGAGGGGTTACGAGCAGTACTTC
CAIRETSGRGYEQYF
>TRBJ1-1|TRBV6-5|16|TRBD1|-
TGTGCCAGCAGTTACTTATACAGGGGGCAGAACACTGAAGCTTTCTTT
CASSYLYRGQNTEAFF
>TRBJ2-3|TRBV15|17|TRBD2|-
TGTGCCACCAGCAGGGGGACTAGCGGGAGAAGCACAGATACGCAGTATTTT
CATSRGTSGRSTDTQYF
>TRBJ2-3|TRBV11-2|16|-|-
TGTGCCAGCAGCTTAGACTCTCAGGGGTTGACAGATACGCAGTATTTT
CASSLDSQGLTDTQYF
>TRBJ1-2|TRBV5-4|14|-|-
TGTGCCAGCAGCTGGCAGGGGTCTAACTATGGCTACACCTTC
CASSWQGSNYGYTF
>TRBJ2-6|TRBV19|16|TRBD1|-
TGTGCCAGTAGGGGGACAGGATACTCTGGGGCCAACGTCCTGACTTTC
CASRGTGYSGANVLTF
>TRBJ1-1|TRBV6-1|14|-|-
TGTGCCAGCAGTGCCGAAGGGGTCGACACTGAAGCTTTCTTT
CASSAEGVDTEAFF
>TRBJ2-5|TRBV27|14|-|-
TGTGCCAGCAGTCCATCTTGGCTCCAAGAGACCCAGTACTTC
CASSPSWLQETQYF
>TRBJ2-2|TRBV6-1|15|-|-
TGTGCCAGCAGTGAAGGGGCAACGAACACCGGGGAGCTGTTTTTT
CASSEGATNTGELFF
>TRBJ2-3|TRBV19|14|-|-
TGTGCCAGTAGTATAGGGCAGTCCGCAGATACGCAGTATTTT
CASSIGQSADTQYF
>TRBJ2-1|TRBV7-7|21|TRBD2|-
TGTGCTAGCAGCTTAGGGCTGTGGCTAGCGGGAGGTCCAAGCTCCTACAATGAGCAGTTCTTC
CASSLGLWLAGGPSSYNEQFF
>TRBJ2-7|TRBV2|16|-|-
TGTGCCAGCAGTGAGGTTCCCAGGGCCGCCCGATACGAGCAGTACTTC
CASSEVPRAARYEQYF